A single sample gave rise to the 32 T cell receptor beta chains below, sequenced in a study of OX40 agonist ivuxolimab in advanced cancers. The assay was immunoSEQ multiplex PCR, and TCRdb's table has in-frame clones only and misses some. Here the sample spans approximately 70,000 clones, 85% being singletons. Specimen: CD4+ or CD8+ T cells sorted from blood, collected in a trial of the OX40 agonist ivuxolimab. These receptors were taken from an adult with an advanced solid tumor such as melanoma, head and neck, liver or kidney cancer.

The J gene is TRBJ2-3, the V gene TRBV5-6; the D gene is possibly TRBD1 (6 bases). The V and J ends lost 2 bases and 2 bases respectively, with 12 bases between them. The V gene's germline CDR1 is SGHDT and CDR2 YYEEEE. This CDR3 has 15 residues. The CDR3 here is CASSLGGWTTDTQYF. The CDR3 DNA follows: TGTGCCAGCAGCTTAGGGGGATGGACCACAGATACGCAGTATTTT.

This clone was recorded only once. This chain links TRBV5-4 with TRBJ2-5, with 8 bases aligning to TRBD1. The junction had 11 bases not matched to a gene; V was cut back by 5 bases and J by 5 bases. The germline V gene encodes CDR1 SGHNT and CDR2 YYREEE (reference sequence). The CDR3 length is 15 residues. Here the CDR3 reads CASRPPGQVGETQYF. In DNA form, the CDR3 reads TGTGCCAGCAGACCGCCGGGACAGGTTGGGGAGACCCAGTACTTC.

The chain combines TRBV19 with TRBJ1-3; D call uncertain. There are 12 residues in the CDR3. In germline, CDR1 is LNHDA, CDR2 SQIVND (reference sequence). V was pared by 3 bases and J by 4 bases, with 4 bases between. CDR3 in amino acids: CASSILGNTIYF. The CDR3, as DNA: TGTGCCAGTAGTATCCTAGGAAACACCATATATTTT.

The chain is built from TRBV19 and TRBJ1-2; possibly TRBD1 for D (5 bases). Trimming stripped 5 bases from V and 3 bases from J, with 10 bases between. CDR3 length: 13 residues. CDR1 LNHDA and CDR2 SQIVND come from the germline V gene (reference sequence). The CDR3 DNA reads as TGTGCCAGTAGTTTCGGGGGGGACTATGGCTACACCTTC. It codes for CASSFGGDYGYTF.

In this sample, this clone turned up a few times. The rearrangement uses TRBV11-3 and TRBJ2-1, with 7 bases aligning to TRBD2. After removal of 8 bases from V and 7 bases from J, the junction contained 11 bases not matched to a gene. Germline V lookup: CDR1 SGHNT, CDR2 YENEEA. CDR3 size: 14 residues. The CDR3 DNA reads TGTGCCAGCGCAGCGAGGGACGGGGGGAATGAGCAGTTCTTC. It yields the protein CASAARDGGNEQFF.

The chain carries TRBV7-9 and TRBJ2-3; TRBD1 matches 9 bases. Germline-derived CDR1 and CDR2 are SEHNR and FQNEAQ (reference sequence). Unmatched junction bases numbered 2, after V lost 4 bases and J lost 3 bases. CDR3 length: 14 amino acids. The CDR3 spells CASSSDRGTDTQYF. CDR3 sequence (DNA): TGTGCCAGCAGCTCGGACAGGGGTACAGATACGCAGTATTTT.

Points on this clone: A junction end diverges from the germline sequence, so it may reflect a read error. The sample has other DNA sequences that encode this CDR3 too. The chain couples TRBV11-3 to TRBJ1-1, with a possible D match to TRBD1 (6 bases). Germline CDR1 and CDR2: SGHNT and YENEEA. The CDR3 is 15 residues long. CDR3 loop: CASSDRDTKNTEAFF. CDR3 DNA: TGTGCCAGCAGCGACCGGGACACCAAGAACACTGAAGCTTTTTTT.

Concerning this clone itself: The junction does not match germline at one end; this may be a read error. The V gene is TRBV5-1, the J gene TRBJ1-1; a weak D match, TRBD1 (6 bases). The CDR3 has 16 residues. In germline, CDR1 is SGHRS, CDR2 YFSETQ. The CDR3 region has the DNA TGCGCCCGCAGCGGGTCGGGGGGCCGGGGGAACACTGAAGCTTTCTTT. This gives the protein CARSGSGGRGNTEAFF.

The J gene is TRBJ2-7, the V gene TRBV18; the match to TRBD2 covers 10 bases. Losses at the gene ends were 3 bases for V and 4 bases for J; bases not matched to a gene: 6. The CDR3 length is 15 residues. Germline CDR1 is KGHSH and CDR2 is LQKENI. Here the CDR3 DNA reads TGTGCCAGCTCACCCCCCGGTAGCGGGGGGTACGAGCAGTACTTC. Protein: CASSPPGSGGYEQYF.

V usage is TRBV5-1 and J usage is TRBJ1-2; 8 bases are a match to TRBD1. V shed 3 bases, J shed 2 bases, and the junction held 9 bases outside the gene matches. This CDR3 has 16 amino acids. CDR1 and CDR2 from the germline V gene are SGHRS and YFSETQ. The CDR3 here is CASSSLRQGQNYGYTF. DNA of the CDR3: TGCGCCAGCAGCTCCCTCAGACAGGGGCAGAACTATGGCTACACCTTC.

The genes are TRBV6-6 and TRBJ1-5; no clear D. V lost 6 bases, J lost 0 bases, and 12 bases lay in between. The CDR3 contains 15 residues. The germline CDR1 and CDR2 sequences are MNHNY and SVGAGI (reference sequence). CDR3 nucleotide sequence: TGTGCCAGCAGCGGACCCACAAATAGCAATCAGCCCCAGCATTTT. This translates into CASSGPTNSNQPQHF.

The DNA of the CDR3 is TGTGCCAGCAGGCCCTCGGGAGGCGACTATAATTCACCCCTCCACTTT. Amino acid sequence: CASRPSGGDYNSPLHF. The genes are TRBV2 and TRBJ1-6; no reliable D call. Deletions cut 6 bases from V and 3 bases from J, with 15 bases between. CDR1 is SNHLY, CDR2 FYNNEI, per germline. The CDR3 has 16 residues. The variable domain in full, completed from reference TRBV2 and TRBJ1-6, reads EPEVTQTPSHQVTQMGQEVILRCVPISNHLYFYWYRQILGQKVEFLVSFYNNEISEKSEIFDDQFSVERPDGSNFTLKIRSTKLEDSAMYFCASRPSGGDYNSPLHFGNGTRLTVT.

This chain joins TRBV5-4 and TRBJ1-1; 7 bases align to TRBD1. Germline values: CDR1 SGHNT, CDR2 YYREEE (reference sequence). Trimming cost V 4 bases and J 1 base; bases outside gene matches: 7. CDR3 length: 15 amino acids. The CDR3 sequence is CASSPYRDRNTEAFF. The CDR3 bases are TGTGCCAGCAGCCCCTACCGGGACAGGAACACTGAAGCTTTCTTT.

V is TRBV6-7 and J is TRBJ1-3; D is unclear. TRBV6-7 is given ORF status, its function remaining uncertain. The V gene lost 2 bases and the J gene lost 0 bases, with 2 bases spanning the gap. The CDR3 runs to 13 residues. The CDR3, as DNA: TGTGCCAGCAGTTACCACTCTGGAAACACCATATATTTT. This translates into CASSYHSGNTIYF.

The gene calls are TRBV19 and TRBJ2-7; perhaps D is TRBD1 or TRBD2 (5 bases each). CDR3 length: 15 amino acids. Germline assignment: CDR1 LNHDA and CDR2 SQIVND (reference sequence). V shed 2 bases and J shed 1 base, with 12 bases lying between them. The CDR3 spells CASSILRGGSYEQYF. CDR3 coding DNA: TGTGCCAGTAGTATACTACGGGGCGGTTCCTACGAGCAGTACTTC. The full variable domain, in which reference TRBV19 and TRBJ2-7 provide the parts outside the CDR3, is DGGITQSPKYLFRKEGQNVTLSCEQNLNHDAMYWYRQDPGQGLRLIYYSQIVNDFQKGDIAEGYSVSREKKESFPLTVTSAQKNPTAFYLCASSILRGGSYEQYFGPGTRLTVT.

The V and J genes are TRBV19 and TRBJ2-7; a possible D gene is TRBD2 (6 bases). CDR1 and CDR2 from the germline V gene are LNHDA and SQIVND (reference sequence). Between the trimmed V and J ends, which lost 4 bases and 3 bases, there was a span of 13 bases. This CDR3 has 14 amino acids. CDR3 residues: CASSTQSSDYEQYF. The CDR3 bases are TGTGCCAGTAGTACTCAATCTAGCGACTACGAGCAGTACTTC. The full variable domain, completed using reference TRBV19 and TRBJ2-7, is DGGITQSPKYLFRKEGQNVTLSCEQNLNHDAMYWYRQDPGQGLRLIYYSQIVNDFQKGDIAEGYSVSREKKESFPLTVTSAQKNPTAFYLCASSTQSSDYEQYFGPGTRLTVT.

The V gene is TRBV28, the J gene TRBJ1-6; D possibly corresponds to TRBD1 (5 bases). CDR3 length equals 16 residues. Germline loops: CDR1 MDHEN, CDR2 SYDVKM. V gave up 5 bases and J gave up 7 bases, with 18 bases separating them. The CDR3: CASSVSMGGGNSPLHF. The CDR3 coding sequence is TGTGCCAGCAGTGTATCCATGGGGGGAGGAAATTCACCCCTCCACTTT.

This clone occurred once. The chain couples TRBV5-8 to TRBJ1-3; the D is unclear. V was pared by 4 bases and J by 6 bases, with 8 bases between. The CDR3 spans 12 residues. CDR1 and CDR2 from the germline V gene are SGHTS and YDEGEE. The CDR3 sequence is CASSPEENTIYF. The CDR3 DNA is TGTGCCAGCAGCCCAGAGGAAAACACCATATATTTT.

The V gene is TRBV6-1, the J gene TRBJ2-5; TRBD2 is a possible D gene (6 bases). The last part of the DNA fits TRBJ2-7 better; the J call may be wrong. Germline CDR1 is MNHNS and CDR2 is SASEGT. CDR3 length: 15 residues. CDR3 DNA: TGTGCCAGCAGTGAATGGGCCCAATGGGGGGTCGAGCAGTACTTC. It encodes CASSEWAQWGVEQYF.

The V and J genes are TRBV5-1 and TRBJ1-2; no clear D. The germline V and J ends were trimmed by 4 bases and 4 bases, with 11 bases remaining between them. The CDR3 runs 13 residues. The germline V gene has CDR1 SGHRS and CDR2 YFSETQ. The CDR3 DNA reads TGCGCCAGCAGCCTGAACACGGGCTATGGCTACACCTTC. Residues: CASSLNTGYGYTF.

The CDR3 DNA reads as TGCGCCAGCAGAGGTATAGGGGGAACGAGTGAAGCTTTCTTT. This gives the protein CASRGIGGTSEAFF. The chain carries TRBV5-1 and TRBJ1-1, with a possible D match to TRBD1 (6 bases). CDR1 and CDR2 (germline): SGHRS, YFSETQ. V lost 5 bases and J 7 bases, leaving 18 bases between the germline ends. The CDR3 is 14 residues long.

The chain joins TRBV6-6 to TRBJ2-2; no definite D call. Per the germline V gene, CDR1 is MNHNY and CDR2 is SVGAGI (reference sequence). CDR3 length: 13 residues. With 4 bases removed from V and 1 base from J, the gap between germline ends came to 4 bases. CDR3 amino acids: CASSSRNTGELFF. The CDR3 nucleotides read TGTGCCAGCAGTTCGAGGAACACCGGGGAGCTGTTTTTT.

The chain joins TRBV4-2 to TRBJ2-7; TRBD2 agrees at 8 bases. Looked up from germline, CDR1 is LGHNA and CDR2 is YNFKEQ. Trimming at V came to 0 bases and at J to 2 bases, leaving 9 bases not matched to a gene. The CDR3 is 17 residues long. The CDR3 loop reads CASSQDREGRSAYEQYF. For the CDR3, the DNA is TGTGCCAGCAGCCAAGATCGGGAGGGCAGGAGCGCCTACGAGCAGTACTTC.

The chain employs TRBV2 and TRBJ2-7, with D possibly matching TRBD2 (6 bases). Germline V gives CDR1 SNHLY, CDR2 FYNNEI. Trimming removed 3 bases from V and 1 base from J, with 10 bases in between. The CDR3 extends over 14 amino acids. CDR3 coding DNA: TGTGCCAGCAGTGAGGCGACTAGTTCCTACGAGCAGTACTTC. It codes for CASSEATSSYEQYF.

The chain uses TRBV4-1 and TRBJ1-5; 7 bases align to TRBD1. This CDR3 is 20 amino acids long. The V gene end was trimmed by 0 bases and the J gene end by 5 bases; junction bases not matched to a gene: 19. Germline values: CDR1 MGHRA, CDR2 YSYEKL. The CDR3 sequence is CASSQERLTGRSGRHQPQHF. The CDR3 DNA reads TGCGCCAGCAGCCAAGAACGGTTGACAGGGCGTAGTGGACGGCATCAGCCCCAGCATTTT.

This clone was counted only a few times. The gene calls are TRBV28 and TRBJ2-6; D might be TRBD2 (5 bases). V dropped 5 bases and J dropped 1 base, with 15 bases sitting between them. The CDR3 spans 17 residues. The germline V gene encodes CDR1 MDHEN and CDR2 SYDVKM. The CDR3 DNA reads TGTGCCAGCAGTGGACTGGGAGTGCAATCTGGGGCCAACGTCCTGACTTTC. This codes for CASSGLGVQSGANVLTF.

The gene calls are TRBV28 and TRBJ1-1; 7 bases are shared with TRBD1. J gave up 8 bases and V 5 bases, and 8 bases lay outside the gene matches. CDR3 length equals 13 residues. Germline CDR1 reads MDHEN; CDR2 reads SYDVKM. The CDR3 loop reads CASSPGTEREAFF. CDR3 sequence (DNA): TGTGCCAGCAGTCCGGGGACAGAGAGAGAAGCTTTCTTT. Full variable domain (missing parts from reference TRBV28 and TRBJ1-1): DVKVTQSSRYLVKRTGEKVFLECVQDMDHENMFWYRQDPGLGLRLIYFSYDVKMKEKGDIPEGYSVSREKKERFSLILESASTNQTSMYLCASSPGTEREAFFGQGTRLTVV.

This clone was observed once. This rearrangement joins TRBV11-2 to TRBJ2-7, with 7 positions matching TRBD2. The CDR3 is 16 amino acids. The trim removed 6 bases at V and 0 bases at J, leaving 11 bases unmatched. The germline CDR1 and CDR2 sequences are SGHAT and FQNNGV. In DNA, the CDR3 is TGTGCCAGCAGAACCTTTCCCGGGGGGAACTCCTACGAGCAGTACTTC. This gives the protein CASRTFPGGNSYEQYF.

The J gene is TRBJ2-1, the V gene TRBV7-3; 15 bases line up with TRBD2. The CDR3 is 15 residues long. J lost 9 bases, V lost 4 bases, and 4 bases had no gene match. Germline values: CDR1 SGHTA, CDR2 FQGTGA. The DNA for the CDR3 is TGTGCCAGCAGCTGGGGGACTAGCGGGAGGACTGAGCAGTTCTTC. This gives the protein CASSWGTSGRTEQFF.

This clone has only a few counts. The rearrangement uses TRBV6-4 and TRBJ2-7; 7 bases align to TRBD2. Germline V gene sequence: CDR1 MRHNA, CDR2 SNTAGT. The V gene end was trimmed by 2 bases and the J gene end by 4 bases; junction bases not matched to a gene: 14. This CDR3 has 17 residues. CDR3 coding DNA: TGTGCCAGCAGTGACCGCCCGCCCCCTAGCGGCCTGTACGAGCAGTACTTC. Amino acids: CASSDRPPPSGLYEQYF.

Regarding this clone: The germline gene is not matched at one end of the junction; a read error may be the cause. The V and J genes are TRBV4-2 and TRBJ1-5; D might be TRBD1 (5 bases). This CDR3 has 15 amino acids. CDR1 and CDR2 (germline): LGHNA, YNFKEQ. The CDR3 coding sequence is TGTGCCAGCGGCCAAGAGTATGGGGGGAATCAGCCCCAGCATTTT. Its protein product is CASGQEYGGNQPQHF.

The CDR3: CASSRGLAGTETQYF. For the CDR3, the DNA is TGTGCCAGCAGTCGGGGACTAGCGGGGACAGAGACCCAGTACTTC. V is TRBV28 and J is TRBJ2-5, with 13 bases that match TRBD2. Germline V lookup: CDR1 MDHEN, CDR2 SYDVKM. The CDR3 is 15 residues long. J was trimmed by 4 bases and V by 5 bases; bases with no gene match: 4.